This TCR beta chain was captured by sequencing in a study of vaccination effects on CD4 cells after COVID-19. Broader study findings: Healthy vaccine recipients' vaccine-induced clones were almost all SARS-CoV-2 mono-reactive.

Turning to this clone: Its cognate antigen is unknown.

Antigen-specific CD4+ T cells expanded by the ViraFEST assay with viral peptide pools were then sequenced. Subsequent to a culture period of less than twelve days, CD4+ T cells were isolated. Testing of the vaccine recipients showed negative nucleocapsid antibodies and no prior SARS-CoV-2 infection. The repertoire was sequenced with immunoSEQ multiplex PCR; TCRdb's copy has only in-frame clones and lacks some. The sample carries some 68,000 clones, over 70% recorded once. The receptor was isolated from a human donor who received a COVID-19 vaccine. The sequencing here drew on CD4+ T cells from PBMCs cultured with HCoV-OC43 spike peptides, taken before COVID-19 vaccination. Subset specified: HCoV-OC43 spike overlapping peptide pool stimulation.

CDR3 coding DNA: TGCGCCAGCAGCTTCCAGAGCTACAATGAGCAGTTCTTC. It translates to CASSFQSYNEQFF. The chain couples TRBV4-1 to TRBJ2-1; the D is unclear. V lost 5 bases and J lost 3, with 8 bases in between. From germline, CDR1 is MGHRA and CDR2 YSYEKL. CDR3 length: 13 amino acids.